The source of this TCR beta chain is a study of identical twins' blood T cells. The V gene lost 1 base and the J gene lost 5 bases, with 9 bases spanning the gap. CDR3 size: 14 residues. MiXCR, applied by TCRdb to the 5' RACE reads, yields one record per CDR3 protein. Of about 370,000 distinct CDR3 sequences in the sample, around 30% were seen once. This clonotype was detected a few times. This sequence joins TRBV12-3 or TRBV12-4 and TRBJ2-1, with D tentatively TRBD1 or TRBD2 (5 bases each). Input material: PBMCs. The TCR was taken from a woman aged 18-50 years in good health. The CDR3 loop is CASSLGGSNNEQFF. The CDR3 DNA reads TGTGCCAGCAGTTTAGGGGGGAGTAACAATGAGCAGTTCTTC.